The 7 T cell receptor beta chains below all came from one sample that was sequenced in a study of identical twins. TCRdb re-called the 5' RACE reads through MiXCR, storing one row per CDR3 protein. The profile shows 200,000 to 250,000 distinct CDR3 sequences, 6.5% of them singletons. These data were likewise used in another study, on T cells expressing NK-cell markers.

Source material: CD8+ T cells sorted from blood. The receptor source for this set is a woman aged 18-35 years in good health.

This clonotype was observed a handful of times. The V gene is TRBV9, the J gene TRBJ1-2; 8 nucleotides agree with TRBD1. Germline V gene sequence: CDR1 SGDLS, CDR2 YYNGEE. This CDR3 comprises 14 residues. V shed 4 bases, J shed 4 bases, and the junction held 6 bases outside the gene matches. CDR3 bases: TGTGCCAGCAGCCCGACAGGGGACATCTATGGCTACACCTTC. Protein sequence: CASSPTGDIYGYTF.

This clonotype was observed a handful of times. The chain uses TRBV29-1 and TRBJ1-2; no clear D. This CDR3 region has 10 residues. Germline CDR1 and CDR2: SQVTM and ANQGSEA. The V end lost 7 bases, the J end lost 8 bases, and 11 bases lay between the germline ends. The CDR3 DNA is TGCAGCGACGGGCCGGCGGGCTACACCTTC. It specifies CSDGPAGYTF. Filled out from reference TRBV29-1 and TRBJ1-2, the complete variable domain reads SAVISQKPSRDICQRGTSLTIQCQVDSQVTMMFWYRQQPGQSLTLIATANQGSEATYESGFVIDKFPISRPNLTFSTLTVSNMSPEDSSIYLCSDGPAGYTFGSGTRLTVV.

This clonotype was counted at least ten times. The rearrangement uses TRBV27 and TRBJ1-1, with 7 bases lining up with TRBD1. This CDR3 has 13 amino acids. Germline trimming cut 5 bases from V and 11 bases from J; bases unmatched to any gene: 11. CDR1 and CDR2 from the germline V gene are MNHEY and SMNVEV (reference sequence). The CDR3 nucleotides are TGTGCCAGCAGTCCCGGGACAGCCGGTGGGGCTTTCTTT. It translates to CASSPGTAGGAFF.

Many counts were recorded for this clonotype. This chain links TRBV6-6 with TRBJ2-2; 7 bases are a match to TRBD2. Unmatched junction bases numbered 3, after V lost 8 bases and J lost 3 bases. CDR1 is MNHNY and CDR2 is SVGAGI in the germline V gene (reference sequence). CDR3 length: 13 residues. DNA for the CDR3: TGTGCCAGCGGGAGGGCCTACACCGGGGAGCTGTTTTTT. Its translation: CASGRAYTGELFF.

This clonotype was detected many times. The gene calls are TRBV15 and TRBJ1-2, with D hard to call. This CDR3 has 14 amino acids. The ends were cut back, 0 bases at V and 8 bases at J, with 13 bases in the middle. The germline V gene has CDR1 LNHNV and CDR2 YYDKDF (reference sequence). CDR3: CATSRDLGSGGYTF. The DNA of the CDR3 is TGTGCCACCAGCAGAGATCTAGGGAGTGGCGGCTACACCTTC.

The table lists this clonotype with many counts. This chain links TRBV29-1 with TRBJ2-1; possibly TRBD1 for D (6 bases). Germline lookup yields CDR1 SQVTM and CDR2 ANQGSEA. Trimming left V 6 bases short and J 7 bases short, with 10 bases between. The CDR3 consists of 11 residues. In DNA, the CDR3 is TGCAGCGTCCCGAGGGGGAATGAGCAGTTCTTC. It encodes CSVPRGNEQFF.

This clonotype has ten or more counts. The chain employs TRBV27 and TRBJ2-1; 11 bases are a match to TRBD2. Germline V CDR1 and CDR2: MNHEY, SMNVEV (reference sequence). This CDR3 is built from 13 residues. V lost 8 bases to trimming and J lost 8 bases; unmatched junction nucleotides: 5. The CDR3, as DNA: TGTGCCAGCCGTAGCGGGAGGGGCGATGAGCAGTTCTTC. Its translation: CASRSGRGDEQFF.